This entry lists 17 T cell receptor beta chains sequenced from one sample in a study of shared clonotypes between healthy human individuals (dated by TCRdb to about 2020). The library was produced with the immunoSEQ multiplex PCR assay. In its TCRdb copy, this immuneACCESS table keeps in-frame sequences only and misses some clones. Where compared with another copy, unresolved V genes explain less than half of these, and the others have no known cause. This sample gives fewer than 650,000 clones in total; around three quarters of them show up just once. The top ten constitute 12% of the sample. The sample taken for sequencing was PBMCs. The receptor source for this set is a woman between 40 and 50 years old in good health. Some clones in this sample may be carry-over from other donors' samples.

The rearrangement uses TRBV19 and TRBJ1-1; D gene ambiguous. Germline CDR1 and CDR2: LNHDA and SQIVND (reference sequence). The CDR3 loop spans 16 amino acids. V was cut by 3 bases and J by 4 bases, with 18 bases left in between. CDR3 residues: CASSMRGEKLGTEAFF. Written as DNA, the CDR3 is TGTGCCAGTAGTATGCGGGGAGAGAAATTGGGCACTGAAGCTTTCTTT.

This chain links TRBV2 with TRBJ2-5, with 11 positions matching TRBD2. V lost 7 bases and J lost 3; bases outside the gene matches: 13. Germline lookup yields CDR1 SNHLY and CDR2 FYNNEI. The CDR3 covers 17 residues. The CDR3 nucleotides read TGTGCCAGCACCCGATGGGGGACTAGCGGTTACGAAGAGACCCAGTACTTC. This gives the protein CASTRWGTSGYEETQYF.

The rearrangement uses TRBV5-1 and TRBJ2-3; 10 nucleotides match TRBD1. The V gene end was trimmed by 4 bases and the J gene end by 1 base; junction bases not matched to a gene: 3. The germline gives CDR1 SGHRS, CDR2 YFSETQ. The CDR3 sequence is 15 residues long. In DNA form, the CDR3 reads TGCGCCAGCAGCACCGGACAGGGGGGCACAGATACGCAGTATTTT. This sequence encodes CASSTGQGGTDTQYF.

This clone has more than one count but fewer than ten. The chain links TRBV5-1 to TRBJ2-7, with 16 bases aligning to TRBD2. The J segment lost 2 bases and the V segment lost 4 bases, leaving 3 bases of the junction unmatched. This CDR3 comprises 16 residues. Germline V gives CDR1 SGHRS, CDR2 YFSETQ. The CDR3 sequence: CASSGGTSGRAYEQYF. The CDR3 region has the DNA TGCGCCAGCAGCGGAGGGACTAGCGGGAGGGCCTACGAGCAGTACTTC.

In this sample, this clone turned up many times. The chain joins TRBV5-1 to TRBJ1-2, with 9 bases lining up with TRBD1. Unmatched junction bases numbered 11, after V lost 4 bases and J lost 4 bases. Germline V gene data show CDR1 as SGHRS and CDR2 as YFSETQ. The CDR3 consists of 16 residues. The CDR3 region is CASSPGQGISGYGYTF. CDR3 bases: TGCGCCAGCAGCCCGGGACAGGGTATCAGCGGCTATGGCTACACCTTC.

The genes are TRBV28 and TRBJ2-5, with 10 bases matching TRBD2. The CDR3 totals 16 residues. J lost 6 bases, V lost 1 base, and 8 bases had no gene match. The germline CDR1 and CDR2 sequences are MDHEN and SYDVKM. CDR3 loop: CASSLSPSGRWKTQYF. CDR3 nucleotide sequence: TGTGCCAGCAGTTTATCCCCTAGCGGGAGATGGAAGACCCAGTACTTC.

V gene TRBV11-1 combines with J gene TRBJ2-3; 12 bases fit TRBD2. Germline CDR1 SGHAT, CDR2 FQDESV (reference sequence). The CDR3 covers 19 residues. J lost 3 bases, V lost 2 bases, and 12 bases had no gene match. The CDR3 protein is CASSLRQLAGGPRTDTQYF. CDR3 DNA sequence: TGTGCCAGCAGCTTAAGGCAGCTAGCGGGAGGGCCGAGGACAGATACGCAGTATTTT. The complete variable domain, with remaining parts taken from reference TRBV11-1 and TRBJ2-3, reads EAEVAQSPRYKITEKSQAVAFWCDPISGHATLYWYRQILGQGPELLVQFQDESVVDDSQLPKDRFSAERLKGVDSTLKIQPAELGDSAMYLCASSLRQLAGGPRTDTQYFGPGTRLTVL.

The gene calls are TRBV30 and TRBJ2-7; 16 bases align to TRBD2. The germline gives CDR1 GTSNPN, CDR2 SVGIG (reference sequence). Unmatched junction bases numbered 6, after V lost 2 bases and J lost 5 bases. The CDR3 extends over 16 amino acids. This CDR3 is CAWSPGLAGGPDEQYF. CDR3 in DNA: TGTGCCTGGAGTCCGGGACTAGCGGGAGGGCCGGACGAGCAGTACTTC.

This clone was detected ten times or more. The chain links TRBV2 to TRBJ2-2, with D hard to call. Germline V CDR1 and CDR2: SNHLY, FYNNEI. The CDR3 runs to 11 residues. Trimming took off 6 bases at V and 5 bases at J, with 4 bases between the two ends. CDR3: CASRRTGELFF. The DNA of the CDR3 is TGTGCCAGCAGACGGACCGGGGAGCTGTTTTTT.

V usage is TRBV10-3 and J usage is TRBJ2-1; D is ambiguous. This CDR3 spans 14 amino acids. Germline loops: CDR1 ENHRY, CDR2 SYGVKD. V lost 1 base and J 6 bases, leaving 10 bases between the germline ends. Here the CDR3 DNA reads TGTGCCATCAGTGAGTTGACGCCGAGCAATGAGCAGTTCTTC. Its protein product is CAISELTPSNEQFF.

The chain links TRBV7-2 to TRBJ2-7; D ambiguous. Trimming took 1 base from V and 0 from J, leaving 7 bases between them. The germline CDR1 and CDR2 sequences are SGHTA and FQGNSA. The CDR3 is 14 amino acids. DNA for the CDR3: TGTGCCAGCAGCTTAGGGTACATCTCCTACGAGCAGTACTTC. This encodes CASSLGYISYEQYF.

The chain carries TRBV7-9 and TRBJ1-1; no clear D gene. The germline CDR1 and CDR2 sequences are SEHNR and FQNEAQ (reference sequence). The CDR3 spans 13 residues. Trimming cost V 5 bases and J 4 bases, with 11 bases left between them. DNA of the CDR3: TGTGCCAGCAGCCCGACCGACCCCACTGAAGCTTTCTTT. It encodes CASSPTDPTEAFF.

This chain joins TRBV7-8 and TRBJ1-5, with 7 bases matching TRBD1. CDR3 length equals 15 residues. Looked up from germline, CDR1 is SGHVS and CDR2 is FQNEAQ. V trimming: 5 bases; J trimming: 5 bases; junction bases outside the gene matches: 9. For the CDR3, the DNA is TGTGCCAGCAGCCCCCGGGAAGGGGGCGATCAGCCCCAGCATTTT. This encodes CASSPREGGDQPQHF.

The gene calls are TRBV4-1 and TRBJ2-5, with D possibly being TRBD1 or TRBD2 (5 bases each). V lost 0 bases and J lost 5, with 13 bases in between. The germline gives CDR1 MGHRA, CDR2 YSYEKL. The CDR3 runs 15 residues. CDR3 bases: TGCGCCAGCAGCCAAGATGTGGGGGTTCGGGAGACCCAGTACTTC. Amino acids: CASSQDVGVRETQYF.

For the CDR3, the DNA is TGTGCCATCTGGAGGACTAATAGGGGGGAGCTGTTTTTT. It is translated as CAIWRTNRGELFF. The chain couples TRBV10-3 to TRBJ2-2, with D tentatively TRBD2 (6 bases). The ends were cut back, 8 bases at V and 8 bases at J, with 15 bases in the middle. CDR3 length: 13 residues. CDR1 and CDR2 from the germline V gene are ENHRY and SYGVKD.

CDR3 in DNA: TGTGCCAGCAGTGAGACAGGGGACCTCTCAAGATACACCTTC. Translating gives CASSETGDLSRYTF. The chain uses TRBV25-1 and TRBJ1-2, with 8 bases lining up with TRBD1. Trimming at V came to 3 bases and at J to 11 bases, leaving 11 bases not matched to a gene. The germline V gene has CDR1 MGHDK and CDR2 SYGVNS. The CDR3 loop spans 14 amino acids.

The genes are TRBV29-1 and TRBJ1-2; TRBD1 matches at 9 bases. Unmatched junction bases numbered 8, after V lost 6 bases and J lost 3 bases. CDR1 and CDR2 (germline): SQVTM, ANQGSEA. This CDR3 comprises 14 residues. The CDR3 sequence: CSVARTGGDYGYTF. CDR3 in DNA: TGCAGCGTCGCACGAACAGGGGGCGACTATGGCTACACCTTC.